The present T cell receptor (beta chain) was sequenced within a study of vaccination and CD4 T cells after COVID-19. Study-wide context: Roughly ten convalescent cases were mild and one was severe, and all had been SARS-CoV-2 positive by nasal swab PCR. Overlapping peptides of the spike proteins of SARS-CoV-2, HCoV-NL63, HCoV-OC43 and HCoV-229E were used for cell stimulation.

With the Oncomine TCR Beta short-read assay, DNA from cultured CD4+ T cells was sequenced. TCRdb redid the calling of the PCR reads with MiXCR, one entry per CDR3 protein. This table has under 15,000 distinct CDR3 sequences, under 55% appearing once. Findings and limits, study-wide: The median number of SARS-CoV-2-reactive clonotypes increased from about 20 to 38, a change that did not reach significance.

Losses at the gene ends were 3 bases for V and 7 bases for J; bases not matched to a gene: 8. CDR3 length: 14 amino acids. Germline CDR1 reads KGHSH; CDR2 reads LQKENI. Treatment denoted: roughly 10-day PBMC culture with coronavirus spike peptide pools or control peptides (ViraFEST assay). This clonotype was seen a single time. Its antigen is unidentified. The sample here was CD4+ T cells from blood, cultured in vitro, taken after SARS-CoV-2 vaccination. This sequence joins TRBV18 and TRBJ1-1; 7 nucleotides align to TRBD1. The TCR was taken from a human donor who had recovered from COVID-19. The CDR3 region has the DNA TGTGCCAGCTCACCCGGGACAGCGACCTTTGAAGCTTTCTTT. It translates to CASSPGTATFEAFF. Supplemented by reference TRBV18 and TRBJ1-1, the full variable domain reads NAGVMQNPRHLVRRRGQEARLRCSPMKGHSHVYWYRQLPEEGLKFMVYLQKENIIDESGMPKERFSAEFPKEGPSILRIQQVVRGDSAAYFCASSPGTATFEAFFGQGTRLTVV.